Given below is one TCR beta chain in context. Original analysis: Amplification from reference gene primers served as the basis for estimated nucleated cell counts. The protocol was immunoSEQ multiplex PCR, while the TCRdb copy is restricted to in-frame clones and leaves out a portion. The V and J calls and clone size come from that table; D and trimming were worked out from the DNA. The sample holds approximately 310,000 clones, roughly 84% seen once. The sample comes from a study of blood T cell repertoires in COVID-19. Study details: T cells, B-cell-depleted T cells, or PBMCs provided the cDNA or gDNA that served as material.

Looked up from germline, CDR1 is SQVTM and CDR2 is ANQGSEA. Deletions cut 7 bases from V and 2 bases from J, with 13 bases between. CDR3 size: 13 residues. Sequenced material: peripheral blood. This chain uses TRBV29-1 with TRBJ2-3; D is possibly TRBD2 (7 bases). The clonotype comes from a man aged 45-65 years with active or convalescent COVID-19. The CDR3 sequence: CSESGGNTDTQYF. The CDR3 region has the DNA TGCAGCGAATCGGGGGGCAACACAGATACGCAGTATTTT.